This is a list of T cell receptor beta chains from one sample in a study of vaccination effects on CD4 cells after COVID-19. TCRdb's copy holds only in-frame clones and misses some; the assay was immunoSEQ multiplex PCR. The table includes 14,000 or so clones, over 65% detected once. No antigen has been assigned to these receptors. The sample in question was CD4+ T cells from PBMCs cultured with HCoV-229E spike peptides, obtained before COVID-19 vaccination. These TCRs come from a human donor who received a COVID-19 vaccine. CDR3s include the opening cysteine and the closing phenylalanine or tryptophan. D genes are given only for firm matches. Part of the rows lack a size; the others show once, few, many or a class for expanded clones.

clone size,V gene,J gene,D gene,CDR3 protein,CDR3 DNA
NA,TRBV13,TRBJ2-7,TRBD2,CASSLVAGAGNEQYF,TGTGCCAGCAGCTTGGTAGCGGGAGCCGGCAACGAGCAGTACTTC
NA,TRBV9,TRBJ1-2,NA,CASSRGDVGYGYTF,TGTGCCAGCAGCCGTGGAGATGTAGGCTATGGCTACACCTTC
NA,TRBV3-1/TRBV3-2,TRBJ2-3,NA,CASSRSVPQDTQYF,TGTGCCAGCAGCCGAAGTGTTCCGCAAGATACGCAGTATTTT
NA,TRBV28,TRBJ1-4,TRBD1,CASSFGTGGEKLFF,TGTGCCAGCAGTTTTGGGACAGGGGGTGAAAAACTGTTTTTT
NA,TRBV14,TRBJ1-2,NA,CASSRFSHFYGYTF,TGTGCCAGCAGCCGCTTTTCCCATTTCTATGGCTACACCTTC
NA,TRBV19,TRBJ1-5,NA,CASSIGGRFSNQPQHF,TGTGCCAGTAGTATCGGGGGAAGGTTTAGCAATCAGCCCCAGCATTTT
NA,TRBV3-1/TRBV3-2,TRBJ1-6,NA,CASSGKTSGTTTSSYNSPLHF,TGTGCCAGCAGCGGTAAGACTTCCGGGACAACGACAAGCTCCTATAATTCACCCCTCCACTTT
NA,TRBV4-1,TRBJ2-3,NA,CASSPDSHTDTQYF,TGCGCCAGCAGCCCAGACTCCCACACAGATACGCAGTATTTT
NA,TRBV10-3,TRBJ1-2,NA,CAISEDRFYGYTF,TGTGCCATCAGTGAGGACAGATTTTATGGCTACACCTTC
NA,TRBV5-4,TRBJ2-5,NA,CASSRDMGETQYF,TGTGCCAGCAGCCGAGACATGGGGGAGACCCAGTACTTC
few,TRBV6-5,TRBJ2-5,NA,CASSPTGTRGTQYF,TGTGCCAGCAGTCCGACCGGGACACGGGGGACCCAGTACTTC
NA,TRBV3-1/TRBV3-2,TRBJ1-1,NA,CASSQVFPGSNTEAFF,TGTGCCAGCAGCCAAGTGTTCCCCGGGTCGAACACTGAAGCTTTCTTT
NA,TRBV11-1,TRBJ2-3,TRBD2,CASSVPSSGRTDTQYF,TGTGCCAGCAGCGTACCCTCCAGCGGGAGAACAGATACGCAGTATTTT
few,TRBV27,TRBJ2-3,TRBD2,CASRSSLAVRDTQYF,TGTGCCAGCCGATCCTCTCTAGCGGTAAGAGATACGCAGTATTTT
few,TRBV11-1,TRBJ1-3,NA,CASSLGTYGNTIYF,TGTGCCAGCAGCCTGGGGACTTATGGAAACACCATATATTTT
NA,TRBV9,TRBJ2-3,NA,CASSARDQSTTDTQYF,TGTGCCAGCAGCGCCCGGGACCAATCTACCACAGATACGCAGTATTTT
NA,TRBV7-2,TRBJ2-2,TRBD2,CASSAAGGYTGELFF,TGTGCCAGCAGCGCAGCGGGGGGGTACACCGGGGAGCTGTTTTTT
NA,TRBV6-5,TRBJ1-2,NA,CASSPTGSGYTF,TGTGCCAGCAGCCCCACAGGGAGCGGCTACACCTTC
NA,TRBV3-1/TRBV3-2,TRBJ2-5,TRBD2,CASSQRGEGETQYF,TGTGCCAGCAGCCAGCGGGGGGAAGGAGAGACCCAGTACTTC
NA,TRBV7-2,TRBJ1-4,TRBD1,CASSASAGQGSQLFF,TGTGCCAGCAGCGCGTCTGCGGGACAGGGATCCCAACTGTTTTTT
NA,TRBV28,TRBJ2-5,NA,CASSLNTRDGRWTQYF,TGTGCCAGCAGTTTGAATACGAGGGACGGTCGTTGGACCCAGTACTTC
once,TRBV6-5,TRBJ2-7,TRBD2,CASSYSGTSVYEQYF,TGTGCCAGCAGCTACTCCGGGACTAGCGTTTACGAGCAGTACTTC
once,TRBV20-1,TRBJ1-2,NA,CSARPQDGYTF,TGCAGTGCTCGACCCCAGGATGGCTACACCTTC
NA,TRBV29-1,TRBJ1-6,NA,CSVEEALGSPLHF,TGCAGCGTTGAAGAGGCCCTGGGGTCACCCCTCCACTTT
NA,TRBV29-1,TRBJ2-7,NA,CSVVDHSGRDYEQYF,TGCAGCGTCGTCGATCACTCGGGACGGGACTACGAGCAGTACTTC
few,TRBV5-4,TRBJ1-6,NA,CASSRNTGTSGSPLHF,TGTGCCAGCAGTCGGAACACCGGGACAAGTGGTTCACCCCTCCACTTT
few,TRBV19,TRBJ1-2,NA,CASKQGNGYTF,TGTGCCAGTAAACAGGGAAATGGCTACACCTTC
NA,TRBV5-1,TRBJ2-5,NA,CASSFGGTETQYF,TGCGCCAGCAGCTTTGGGGGCACAGAGACCCAGTACTTC
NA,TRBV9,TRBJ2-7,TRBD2,CARATSGTSYEQYF,TGTGCCAGGGCGACTAGCGGAACCTCCTACGAGCAGTACTTC
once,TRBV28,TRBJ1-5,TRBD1,CASSGGQGFYQPQHF,TGTGCCAGCAGTGGGGGACAGGGTTTCTATCAGCCCCAGCATTTT
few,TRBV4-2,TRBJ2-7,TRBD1,CASSQGTGYTYEQYF,TGTGCCAGCAGCCAAGGGACAGGCTACACCTACGAGCAGTACTTC
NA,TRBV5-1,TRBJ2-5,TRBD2,CASSLAAVAGLDQYF,TGCGCCAGCAGCTTGGCCGCGGTAGCGGGACTCGACCAGTACTTC
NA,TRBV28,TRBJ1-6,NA,CASSLFGESSPLHF,TGTGCCAGCAGTTTATTTGGGGAAAGTTCACCCCTCCACTTT
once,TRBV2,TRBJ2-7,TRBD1,CASSGQGGEQYF,TGTGCCAGCAGCGGACAGGGGGGCGAGCAGTACTTC